This T cell receptor beta chain stems from a study of T cells after yellow fever vaccination. Details on this clonotype: Its antigen remains unidentified.

The CDR3 runs to 14 residues. In germline, CDR1 is MNHEY, CDR2 SMNVEV (reference sequence). V was trimmed by 4 bases and J by 9 bases, leaving 16 bases between them. Researchers made TCR cDNA using 5'RACE template switching, and this step added a universal primer site and UMIs. TCRdb itself ran the 5' RACE reads through MiXCR, one entry per CDR3 protein. The sample records 550,000 or so distinct CDR3 sequences, roughly a fifth being singletons. Findings and caveats of the study: Contaminants from the bulk population, in the form of abundant clonotypes, could be found in FACS-sorted repertoires.

The material was PBMCs, obtained 15 days after the yellow fever booster vaccination. The genes are TRBV27 and TRBJ1-3; a weak D match, TRBD1 (5 bases). The clonotype comes from a man aged 30 to 39 who received the YFV17D yellow fever vaccine. The CDR3 bases are TGTGCCAGCAGTTCACCAGGGCATCTGGGCACCATATATTTT. It translates to CASSSPGHLGTIYF.